The text below deals with one T cell receptor beta chain. The CDR3 runs 14 residues. Trimming removed 3 bases from V and 5 bases from J; junction bases left unmatched: 6. Germline lookup yields CDR1 SGDLS and CDR2 YYNGEE. The data belong to a study of neoadjuvant anti-PD-1 for oral cavity cancer. About the research overall: Nivolumab at 3 mg/kg was mostly given biweekly, three to four doses, pre-surgery.

Using immunoSEQ multiplex PCR, the repertoire was profiled, and TCRdb retains in-frame clones only, with some absent. The repertoire holds fewer than 40,000 clones, with approximately 87% as singletons. The clonotype was recovered from a person aged 40 to 85 with oral cavity squamous cell carcinoma. This rearrangement joins TRBV9 to TRBJ2-5; TRBD2 agrees at 8 bases. The sequences come from PBMCs, collected before nivolumab (anti-PD-1) treatment. The CDR3 protein is CASSAGLAGETQYF. The CDR3 DNA sequence: TGTGCCAGCAGCGCCGGACTAGCCGGGGAGACCCAGTACTTC. Based on the CDR3 plus reference TRBV9 and TRBJ2-5, the full variable domain is DSGVTQTPKHLITATGQRVTLRCSPRSGDLSVYWYQQSLDQGLQFLIQYYNGEERAKGNILERFSAQQFPDLHSELNLSSLELGDSALYFCASSAGLAGETQYFGPGTRLLVL.